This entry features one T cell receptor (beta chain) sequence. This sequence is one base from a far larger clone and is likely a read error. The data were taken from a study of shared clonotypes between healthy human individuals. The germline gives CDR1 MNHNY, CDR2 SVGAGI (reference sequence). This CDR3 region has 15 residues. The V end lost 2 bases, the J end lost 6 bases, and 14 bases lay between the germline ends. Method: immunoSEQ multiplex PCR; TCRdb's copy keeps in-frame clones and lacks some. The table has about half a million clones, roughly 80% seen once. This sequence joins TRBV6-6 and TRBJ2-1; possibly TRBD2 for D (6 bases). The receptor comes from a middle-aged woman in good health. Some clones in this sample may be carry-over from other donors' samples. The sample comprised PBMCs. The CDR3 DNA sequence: TGTGCCAGCAGTTACGCTCCCGGAGGGGCCAATGAGCAGTTCTTC. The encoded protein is CASSYAPGGANEQFF.